This entry features one T cell receptor (beta chain) sequence. Its antigen is still unknown. Data came from immunoSEQ multiplex PCR; TCRdb stores just in-frame clones and leaves some out. The table lists about 79,000 clones, approximately 80% of them singletons. This sample is drawn from a study of T cell responses to AZD1222 COVID-19 vaccine. Study-wide findings and caveats: Most donors were white British, females outnumbered males, and clonal diversity was possibly underestimated.

V was cut by 4 bases and J by 7 bases, with 17 bases left in between. The CDR3 extends over 15 amino acids. Per the germline V gene, CDR1 is MDHEN and CDR2 is SYDVKM. The sequenced sample was peripheral blood, obtained on day 0 of AZD1222 vaccination. The TCR sequence derives from an adult in good health. This chain joins TRBV28 and TRBJ2-4; D is perhaps TRBD1 or TRBD2 (6 bases each). The DNA for the CDR3 is TGTGCCAGCAGTTGGGCAGGGGACTTCGGGAACATTCAGTACTTC. It is translated as CASSWAGDFGNIQYF. Looking up the rest from reference TRBV28 and TRBJ2-4 gives the full variable domain: DVKVTQSSRYLVKRTGEKVFLECVQDMDHENMFWYRQDPGLGLRLIYFSYDVKMKEKGDIPEGYSVSREKKERFSLILESASTNQTSMYLCASSWAGDFGNIQYFGAGTRLSVL.